The rows below give T cell receptor beta chains drawn from one sample of a study of blood T cell repertoires in COVID-19. The protocol was immunoSEQ multiplex PCR, while the TCRdb copy is restricted to in-frame clones and leaves out a portion. The sample holds 150,000 to 200,000 clones, approximately 85% seen once. The sequencing sample was made of peripheral blood. Receptors were obtained from a man in his sixties with active or convalescent COVID-19. Each CDR3 is given with its conserved first and last residue. A D gene is named only where the DNA matches it firmly. Part of the rows lack a size; the others show once, few, many or a class for expanded clones.

v_call	clone_size	cdr3_length	d_call	j_call	cdr3_aa	cdr3_nt
TRBV9	-	15	TRBD1	TRBJ1-3	CASSERQGTGNTIYF	TGTGCCAGCAGCGAGCGACAGGGAACAGGAAACACCATATATTTT
TRBV21-1	-	14	-	TRBJ2-7	CASSRDSSSYEQYF	TGTGCCAGCAGCAGGGACTCGAGCTCCTACGAGCAGTACTTC
TRBV27	once	15	-	TRBJ1-6	CASSLRGLKDSPLHF	TGTGCCAGCAGTTTAAGGGGACTTAAGGATTCACCCCTCCACTTT
TRBV11-2	-	16	-	TRBJ2-7	CASSPPYGQGPYEQYF	TGTGCCAGCAGCCCACCATACGGGCAGGGGCCCTACGAGCAGTACTTC
TRBV7-2	-	15	TRBD1	TRBJ1-6	CASSTGQGFASPLHF	TGTGCCAGCAGCACCGGACAGGGATTCGCTTCACCCCTCCACTTT
TRBV24-1	-	15	TRBD1	TRBJ1-5	CATSDGTGEYQPQHF	TGTGCCACCAGTGATGGTACAGGGGAATACCAGCCCCAGCATTTT
TRBV18	-	16	-	TRBJ2-5	CASSPPGWMDKETQYF	TGTGCCAGCTCACCGCCAGGGTGGATGGACAAGGAGACCCAGTACTTC
TRBV19	-	13	-	TRBJ1-2	CATLVRTGGGYTF	TGTGCCACCTTAGTACGGACCGGAGGCGGCTACACCTTC
TRBV4-1	-	14	TRBD2	TRBJ2-7	CASSQEMGREGQYF	TGCGCCAGCAGCCAAGAAATGGGCAGGGAGGGGCAGTACTTC
TRBV5-1	-	13	-	TRBJ1-5	CASSFSVDQPQHF	TGCGCCAGCAGCTTTTCGGTGGATCAGCCCCAGCATTTT
TRBV6-1	-	13	-	TRBJ2-7	CASSELSLYEQYF	TGTGCCAGCAGTGAACTGTCACTCTACGAGCAGTACTTC
TRBV19	few	17	TRBD1	TRBJ1-4	CASRAGQSAATNEKLFF	TGTGCCAGTAGGGCGGGACAGTCAGCCGCAACTAATGAAAAACTGTTTTTT
TRBV6-5	-	13	-	TRBJ2-5	CASTSGTPETQYF	TGTGCCAGCACGTCCGGGACTCCGGAGACCCAGTACTTC
TRBV28	-	14	TRBD2	TRBJ2-7	CASSSSGRVNEQYF	TGTGCCAGCAGTTCGTCAGGGAGGGTGAACGAGCAGTACTTC
TRBV12-3/TRBV12-4	-	13	TRBD1	TRBJ2-3	CASSFRGTDTQYF	TGTGCCAGCAGTTTCAGGGGGACAGATACGCAGTATTTT
TRBV5-1	-	15	-	TRBJ2-5	CASSRTGSPGETQYF	TGCGCCAGCAGCCGCACCGGGAGCCCGGGAGAGACCCAGTACTTC
TRBV6-6	-	15	TRBD1	TRBJ2-7	CASRHPTGGYYEQYF	TGTGCCAGCAGGCACCCGACAGGGGGCTATTACGAGCAGTACTTC
TRBV2	-	12	TRBD1	TRBJ2-1	CASRTGGDEQFF	TGTGCCAGCAGGACAGGGGGCGATGAGCAGTTCTTC